These 23 T cell receptor beta chains were sequenced from one sample in a study of T cell responses to AZD1222 COVID-19 vaccine. Clones were sequenced by immunoSEQ multiplex PCR, and TCRdb holds only the in-frame ones, with some missing. This sample has around 200,000 clones, with 90% to 95% found just once. The source material was peripheral blood, sampled 28 days after the second dose of the MenACWY control vaccine. The receptors originated from an adult who received the MenACWY meningococcal vaccine as a control.

The chain carries TRBV6-5 and TRBJ1-3; 7 positions match TRBD1. Looked up from germline, CDR1 is MNHEY and CDR2 is SVGAGI. There are 14 residues in the CDR3. V was clipped by 10 bases and J by 4 bases; unmatched bases: 10. Written as DNA, the CDR3 is TGTGCCACAAATAACGACAGGGCCGGAAACACCATATATTTT. As protein: CATNNDRAGNTIYF.

The gene calls are TRBV3-1 (or the pseudogene TRBV3-2) and TRBJ1-1; D is unclear. This CDR3 region has 15 residues. Germline lookup yields CDR1 LGHDT and CDR2 YNNKEL (reference sequence). Trimming left V 4 bases short and J 0 bases short, with 12 bases between. The CDR3 DNA sequence: TGTGCCAGCAGCCCGCGGGTAAATCTGAACACTGAAGCTTTCTTT. This encodes CASSPRVNLNTEAFF.

The rearrangement joins TRBV29-1 to TRBJ1-3; the D is unclear. This CDR3 is 12 amino acids long. Per the germline V gene, CDR1 is SQVTM and CDR2 is ANQGSEA. The germline V and J ends were trimmed by 6 bases and 4 bases, with 10 bases remaining between them. For the CDR3, the DNA is TGCAGCGTGGGCGAGTCGGGAAACACCATATATTTT. Residues: CSVGESGNTIYF.

This clone was seen only once. The chain combines TRBV7-9 with TRBJ2-5, with TRBD2 matching 9 bases. Germline CDR1 and CDR2: SEHNR and FQNEAQ (reference sequence). The CDR3 contains 16 residues. The ends lost 2 bases at V and 3 bases at J; junction bases unmatched: 7. The CDR3 sequence is CASSLSQRGAEETQYF. The CDR3 DNA sequence: TGTGCCAGCAGCTTAAGCCAGCGGGGGGCCGAAGAGACCCAGTACTTC. The full variable domain, with the rest looked up from reference TRBV7-9 and TRBJ2-5, is DTGVSQNPRHKITKRGQNVTFRCDPISEHNRLYWYRQTLGQGPEFLTYFQNEAQLEKSRLLSDRFSAERPKGSFSTLEIQRTEQGDSAMYLCASSLSQRGAEETQYFGPGTRLLVL.

V and J are TRBV19 and TRBJ2-5; 7 bases match TRBD2. This CDR3 region has 18 residues. Germline lookup yields CDR1 LNHDA and CDR2 SQIVND (reference sequence). V lost 5 bases to trimming and J lost 1 base; unmatched junction nucleotides: 16. The CDR3 DNA reads TGTGCCAGTAGTTCCTGGGCTAGCGGACTCGCTAGCCAAGAGACCCAGTACTTC. Its translation: CASSSWASGLASQETQYF.

The J gene is TRBJ2-4, the V gene TRBV4-2, with D possibly being TRBD2 (5 bases). This CDR3 contains 17 residues. V lost 3 bases and J lost 5, with 20 bases in between. Germline assignment: CDR1 LGHNA and CDR2 YNFKEQ. The CDR3 region is CASSQGMRASLENIQYF. The CDR3 DNA follows: TGTGCCAGCAGCCAGGGGATGAGGGCTAGCCTCGAAAACATTCAGTACTTC.

This clone has more than one count but fewer than ten. The gene calls are TRBV7-6 and TRBJ2-1; maybe TRBD2 (5 bases). CDR1 is SGHVS, CDR2 FNYEAQ, per germline. The V end lost 3 bases, the J end lost 8 bases, and 8 bases lay between the germline ends. CDR3 size: 12 residues. In DNA, the CDR3 is TGTGCCAGCAGCTTGACTACCCATGAGCAGTTCTTC. It specifies CASSLTTHEQFF. The full variable domain, rest sourced from reference TRBV7-6 and TRBJ2-1, is GAGVSQSPRYKVTKRGQDVALRCDPISGHVSLYWYRQALGQGPEFLTYFNYEAQQDKSGLPNDRFSAERPEGSISTLTIQRTEQRDSAMYRCASSLTTHEQFFGPGTRLTVL.

V gene TRBV4-3 combines with J gene TRBJ2-3; the D gene is possibly TRBD2 (7 bases). Trimming took off 0 bases at V and 2 bases at J, with 21 bases between the two ends. The length of the CDR3 is 19 residues. CDR1 and CDR2 from the germline V gene are LGHNA and YSLEER. The CDR3 DNA reads as TGCGCCAGCAGCCAAGACCCGTTGCGTCCGGGGGGCCTCACAGATACGCAGTATTTT. It encodes CASSQDPLRPGGLTDTQYF.

The chain uses TRBV30 and TRBJ1-6; unclear D gene. This CDR3 is built from 11 residues. Trimming removed 5 bases at V and 7 bases at J, with 6 bases between. Germline lookup yields CDR1 GTSNPN and CDR2 SVGIG (reference sequence). CDR3 loop: CAWSTNSPLHF. CDR3 sequence (DNA): TGTGCCTGGTCCACCAATTCACCCCTCCACTTT.

This chain joins TRBV10-3 and TRBJ1-2, with D uncertain. Trimming took off 0 bases at V and 5 bases at J, with 7 bases between the two ends. The CDR3 is 13 amino acids. Germline CDR1 and CDR2: ENHRY and SYGVKD. The CDR3 spells CAISESTLYGYTF. The CDR3 nucleotides read TGTGCCATCAGTGAGTCGACTCTGTATGGCTACACCTTC.

The genes are TRBV2 and TRBJ1-2, with 7 bases matching TRBD1. The CDR3 has 15 amino acids. Germline CDR1 SNHLY, CDR2 FYNNEI. The ends lost 3 bases at V and 7 bases at J; junction bases unmatched: 11. In DNA form, the CDR3 reads TGTGCCAGCAGTGATGCCCTGGGAGGGGGCAGTGGCTACACCTTC. Amino acid sequence: CASSDALGGGSGYTF.

The chain couples TRBV7-8 to TRBJ1-1; D is possibly TRBD1 (5 bases). Trimming stripped 6 bases from V and 4 bases from J, with 12 bases between. The CDR3 is 13 residues long. Germline loops: CDR1 SGHVS, CDR2 FQNEAQ. Written as DNA, the CDR3 is TGTGCCAGCAGGGGAAGGGGCGGCACTGAAGCTTTCTTT. Its protein product is CASRGRGGTEAFF. Supplemented by reference TRBV7-8 and TRBJ1-1, the full variable domain reads GAGVSQSPRYKVAKRGQDVALRCDPISGHVSLFWYQQALGQGPEFLTYFQNEAQLDKSGLPSDRFFAERPEGSVSTLKIQRTQQEDSAVYLCASRGRGGTEAFFGQGTRLTVV.

The count of this clone is one. The chain has TRBV7-6 and TRBJ1-3; the D is unclear. This CDR3 has 13 residues. The V end lost 0 bases, the J end lost 8 bases, and 8 bases lay between the germline ends. The germline V gene has CDR1 SGHVS and CDR2 FNYEAQ. CDR3 coding DNA: TGTGCCAGCAGCTTAGCAGGGCGGGACACCATATATTTT. Its protein is CASSLAGRDTIYF. Together with reference TRBV7-6 and TRBJ1-3, the CDR3 gives the full variable domain: GAGVSQSPRYKVTKRGQDVALRCDPISGHVSLYWYRQALGQGPEFLTYFNYEAQQDKSGLPNDRFSAERPEGSISTLTIQRTEQRDSAMYRCASSLAGRDTIYFGEGSWLTVV.

The chain is built from TRBV7-9 and TRBJ2-1, with no clear D. Per germline, CDR1 SEHNR and CDR2 FQNEAQ (reference sequence). V was cut by 5 bases and J by 12 bases, with 14 bases left in between. This CDR3 comprises 12 residues. The CDR3: CASSPPVAAQFF. DNA for the CDR3: TGTGCCAGCAGCCCTCCGGTGGCCGCGCAGTTCTTC.

This chain joins TRBV24-1 and TRBJ2-6; D is ambiguous. This CDR3 has 14 amino acids. Germline CDR1 and CDR2: KGHDR and SFDVKD. V lost 3 bases to trimming and J lost 6 bases, with 8 bases between them. CDR3 region: CATSDTLEANVLTF. CDR3 coding DNA: TGTGCCACCAGTGATACTCTAGAGGCCAACGTCCTGACTTTC.

This chain links TRBV19 with TRBJ2-2; TRBD1 is a possible D gene (6 bases). The CDR3 runs to 14 residues. CDR1 and CDR2 from the germline V gene are LNHDA and SQIVND (reference sequence). V lost 7 bases, J lost 2 bases, and 11 bases lay in between. CDR3: CASTGQRNTGELFF. CDR3 DNA sequence: TGTGCCAGTACGGGACAAAGAAACACCGGGGAGCTGTTTTTT.

The genes are TRBV10-1 and TRBJ1-2, with a possible D match to TRBD1 (5 bases). V lost 6 bases, J lost 8 bases, and 19 bases lay in between. CDR3 size: 14 residues. The germline gives CDR1 WNHNN, CDR2 SYGVQD (reference sequence). The CDR3 sequence: CASSARDRSGGYTF. The CDR3 DNA reads TGCGCCAGCAGCGCCAGGGACCGCTCAGGGGGCTACACCTTC.

This clone was observed a single time. V and J are TRBV4-1 and TRBJ1-1; D is undetermined. Trimming pared 0 bases from V and 4 bases from J, leaving 12 bases between. The CDR3 has 15 amino acids. Germline V gives CDR1 MGHRA, CDR2 YSYEKL. The CDR3 reads CASSQDTAPSTEAFF. CDR3 bases: TGCGCCAGCAGCCAAGATACCGCCCCTAGCACTGAAGCTTTCTTT.

V usage is TRBV23-1 and J usage is TRBJ2-5, with a possible D match to TRBD2 (6 bases). TRBV23-1 is reported as an ORF; its role is uncertain. V lost 0 bases and J 6 bases, leaving 17 bases between the germline ends. The CDR3 spans 16 residues. CDR3 sequence reads: CASSQSRVVGGKTQYF. In nucleotides, the CDR3 is TGCGCCAGCAGTCAATCGAGAGTTGTAGGAGGGAAGACCCAGTACTTC.

This clone came up once. J is TRBJ1-2 and V is TRBV6-6; 11 nucleotides match TRBD1. The V and J ends lost 5 bases and 6 bases, in that order; junction bases with no gene match: 2. The CDR3 has 13 amino acids. In germline, CDR1 is MNHNY, CDR2 SVGAGI (reference sequence). CDR3 sequence (DNA): TGTGCCAGCAGTAGGGACAGGGGGGATGGCTACACCTTC. Translated: CASSRDRGDGYTF.

The chain recombines TRBV19 with TRBJ2-1, with 7 bases fitting TRBD1. Germline V gene data show CDR1 as LNHDA and CDR2 as SQIVND (reference sequence). This CDR3 has 12 residues. With 5 bases clipped from V and 15 bases from J, the junction kept 10 bases outside the gene matches. CDR3 sequence (DNA): TGTGCCAGTAGTTTGACTGGACAGGTCCCGTTCTTC. Translation: CASSLTGQVPFF.

The chain combines TRBV7-8 with TRBJ1-2, with D perhaps TRBD1 (5 bases). Germline V gene data show CDR1 as SGHVS and CDR2 as FQNEAQ. Deletions cut 4 bases from V and 7 bases from J, with 19 bases between. The CDR3 extends over 15 amino acids. As DNA, the CDR3 is TGTGCCAGCAGCTCGGGTCGGGGGGAAGGTCGTGGCTACACCTTC. Translated, it gives CASSSGRGEGRGYTF.

The chain employs TRBV5-1 and TRBJ2-2, with TRBD1 matching 8 bases. CDR3 length: 16 amino acids. V dropped 3 bases and J dropped 7; count of bases not matched to a gene: 11. Germline V gives CDR1 SGHRS, CDR2 YFSETQ. This CDR3 is CASSSYGQGIIGELFF. The DNA of the CDR3 is TGCGCCAGCAGCTCCTATGGACAGGGTATCATCGGGGAGCTGTTTTTT.